This T cell receptor beta chain was captured by sequencing in a study of blood T cells in healthy people across ages. Study-level results: Possibly, changes in expanded clonotypes were confounded because donor CMV status was unknown. PBMCs went unsorted, and a conclusive naive versus antigen-experienced comparison was therefore prevented.

V shed 1 base and J shed 4 bases, with 11 bases lying between them. This CDR3 is 14 amino acids long. The V gene's germline CDR1 is SGHVS and CDR2 FQNEAQ. PCR was performed a second time for 7 to 11 cycles using a sample-barcoded 5' primer and a J-beta primer mix. From the 5' RACE reads, TCRdb called clonotypes with MiXCR, one entry per CDR3 protein. The sample carries about 290,000 distinct CDR3 sequences, 25% to 30% recorded once. This clonotype was recorded many times. Its matching antigen is unknown. PBMCs were isolated at a quantity of at least 6 million per sample. The genes are TRBV7-8 and TRBJ2-7; TRBD2 might be the D (6 bases). The TCR sequence derives from a woman aged 70 to 79 in good health. Input material: blood. The CDR3 DNA reads as TGTGCCAGCAGCTTAGGCAGGAGGGGATACGAGCAGTACTTC. Amino acid sequence: CASSLGRRGYEQYF.